The source of this TCR beta chain is a study of CD8+ T cells in alopecia areata. Across the study: Treated patients took oral tofacitinib at 5 to 10 mg twice daily. Tofacitinib therapy took 6 to 18 months; 6 months off drug came after.

The treatment was: oral pan-JAK inhibitor, 5-10 mg twice daily. cDNA reverse transcribed from extracted RNA served as the sequencing template. The repertoire was sequenced with immunoSEQ multiplex PCR; TCRdb's copy has only in-frame clones and lacks some. The sample shows about 76,000 clones, approximately 64% of them seen only once. Germline assignment: CDR1 SQVTM and CDR2 ANQGSEA. Deletions cut 7 bases from V and 2 bases from J, with 21 bases between. There are 15 residues in the CDR3. Broader study findings: Normal scalp had lower clonality than lesional scalp, with alopecia totalis/universalis lesions showing this most strongly.

In the case of this clone: Its antigen is not known.

The chain links TRBV29-1 to TRBJ2-7, with D possibly TRBD2 on 5 matching bases. This sample comprised CD8+ T cells sorted from blood, obtained at week 24, from a patient treated with tofacitinib. The receptor was derived from a human donor with alopecia areata. The CDR3: CSALGGEVSTYEQYF. DNA of the CDR3: TGCAGCGCCCTCGGAGGAGAGGTGAGCACCTACGAGCAGTACTTC.